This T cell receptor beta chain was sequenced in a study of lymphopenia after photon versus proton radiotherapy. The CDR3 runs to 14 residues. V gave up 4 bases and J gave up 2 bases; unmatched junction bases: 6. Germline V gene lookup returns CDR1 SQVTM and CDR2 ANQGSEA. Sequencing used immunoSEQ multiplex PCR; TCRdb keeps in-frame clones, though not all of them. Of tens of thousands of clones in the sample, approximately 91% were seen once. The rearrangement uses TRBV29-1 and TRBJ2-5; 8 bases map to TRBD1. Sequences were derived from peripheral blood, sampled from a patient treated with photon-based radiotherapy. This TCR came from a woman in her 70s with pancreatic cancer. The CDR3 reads CSVVSQGAQETQYF. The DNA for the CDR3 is TGCAGCGTTGTCAGTCAGGGGGCTCAAGAGACCCAGTACTTC.